The 30 T cell receptor beta chains in this list originate from one sample, sequenced in a study of CD8 T cells in ankylosing spondylitis. TCRdb re-derived calls from the 5' RACE reads in MiXCR, one entry per CDR3 protein. The sample holds 36,000 or so distinct CDR3 sequences, approximately 9.9% seen once. The sequenced sample was synovial fluid, either unsorted or a sorted T cell fraction (not recorded which). The origin of the receptors is a male donor with ankylosing spondylitis.

The table lists this clonotype with many counts. V is TRBV15 and J is TRBJ1-5; D call uncertain. CDR3 length equals 15 residues. Germline V CDR1 and CDR2: LNHNV, YYDKDF (reference sequence). V lost 0 bases, J lost 0 bases, and 6 bases lay in between. CDR3 sequence: CATSRESYSNQPQHF. CDR3 DNA: TGTGCCACCAGCAGAGAAAGTTATAGCAATCAGCCCCAGCATTTT.

This clonotype showed up just a few times. V and J are TRBV28 and TRBJ1-2, with TRBD1 as a possible D gene (6 bases). This CDR3 contains 15 residues. V dropped 6 bases and J dropped 6 bases, with 20 bases sitting between them. CDR1 is MDHEN and CDR2 is SYDVKM in the germline V gene. CDR3 sequence: CASSLTGDRSHGYTF. The CDR3 region has the DNA TGTGCCAGCAGCCTCACTGGTGACAGGTCCCATGGCTACACCTTC.

This clonotype occurred many times. CDR3 in DNA: TGTGCCAGCAGCCCAGCGGGAGGGCGAATCGGGGAGCTGTTTTTT. This sequence encodes CASSPAGGRIGELFF. This rearrangement joins TRBV7-2 to TRBJ2-2, with 10 bases that match TRBD2. This CDR3 is 15 amino acids long. Trimming at V came to 5 bases and at J to 7 bases, leaving 7 bases not matched to a gene. Germline V gives CDR1 SGHTA, CDR2 FQGNSA.

This chain joins TRBV6-2 or TRBV6-3 and TRBJ1-5, with TRBD1 matching 7 bases. After removal of 6 bases from V and 7 bases from J, the junction contained 9 bases not matched to a gene. The CDR3 sequence is 14 residues long. Per the germline V gene, CDR1 is MNHEY and CDR2 is SVGEGT. DNA for the CDR3: TGTGCCAGCAGCTGGACAGGCTATGGGCAGCCCCAGCATTTT. This gives the protein CASSWTGYGQPQHF.

A word on this clonotype: This clone may be a read error of a much larger clone one base away. Here the CDR3 DNA reads TGCTGTGCTAGAGGCCCCTTTCAGCCGGGGAGCTCCTACGAGCAGTACTTC. Its translation is CCARGPFQPGSSYEQYF. The rearrangement links TRBV20-1 to TRBJ2-7; D is perhaps TRBD2 (5 bases). The CDR3 length is 17 residues. Germline V lookup: CDR1 DFQATT, CDR2 SNEGSKA (reference sequence).

CDR3 DNA sequence: TGTGCCAGCAGCGTGGGACAGGGGAACTTCGGAAACACCATATATTTT. This encodes CASSVGQGNFGNTIYF. J is TRBJ1-3 and V is TRBV7-6; 10 nucleotides match TRBD1. V shed 5 bases and J 4 bases; nucleotides not matched to a gene: 8. Germline V gene lookup returns CDR1 SGHVS and CDR2 FNYEAQ. The CDR3 runs 16 residues.

This clonotype was counted at least ten times. The chain links TRBV20-1 to TRBJ2-1; 7 nucleotides agree with TRBD1. The germline gives CDR1 DFQATT, CDR2 SNEGSKA (reference sequence). Losses at the gene ends were 3 bases for V and 3 bases for J; bases not matched to a gene: 5. The CDR3 covers 14 residues. CDR3 amino acids: CSASVPGGYNEQFF. In nucleotides, the CDR3 is TGCAGTGCTAGTGTACCAGGGGGCTACAATGAGCAGTTCTTC.

This chain links TRBV7-3 with TRBJ2-3, with 8 bases lining up with TRBD1. Germline loops: CDR1 SGHTA, CDR2 FQGTGA. V shed 5 bases and J 2 bases; nucleotides not matched to a gene: 21. The length of the CDR3 is 20 residues. The CDR3 region is CASSPHRRGQESSFTDTQYF. The CDR3 DNA is TGTGCCAGCAGCCCACACCGCCGGGGACAGGAGTCTTCCTTCACAGATACGCAGTATTTT.

The table lists this clonotype with many counts. The chain has TRBV7-8 and TRBJ1-2; possible D gene TRBD1, 5 bases. Trimming cost V 3 bases and J 6 bases, with 8 bases left between them. The CDR3 spans 12 residues. CDR1 SGHVS and CDR2 FQNEAQ come from the germline V gene. The CDR3 spells CASSLDTNGYTF. The DNA of the CDR3 is TGTGCCAGCAGCTTGGACACAAATGGCTACACCTTC.

This clonotype was detected a few times. The rearrangement uses TRBV28 and TRBJ2-1, with 7 bases aligning to TRBD2. Trimming removed 7 bases from V and 4 bases from J; junction bases left unmatched: 10. The CDR3 spans 15 residues. Germline CDR1 reads MDHEN; CDR2 reads SYDVKM. The CDR3 loop reads CASTKRASGYNEQFF. CDR3 coding DNA: TGTGCCAGCACGAAGCGGGCTAGCGGATACAATGAGCAGTTCTTC.

This chain joins TRBV12-3 or TRBV12-4 and TRBJ1-5; no reliable D call. The V gene lost 1 base and the J gene lost 0 bases, with 4 bases spanning the gap. The CDR3 loop spans 14 amino acids. DNA for the CDR3: TGTGCCAGCAGTTTAGAGGATAGCAATCAGCCCCAGCATTTT. Translated, it gives CASSLEDSNQPQHF.

This clonotype was seen a handful of times. J is TRBJ2-1 and V is TRBV7-9; 11 bases map to TRBD2. V trimming: 4 bases; J trimming: 7 bases; junction bases outside the gene matches: 0. The germline V gene encodes CDR1 SEHNR and CDR2 FQNEAQ (reference sequence). The CDR3 is 13 amino acids. This chain's CDR3 is CASSWTSGNEQFF. The CDR3 nucleotides read TGTGCCAGCAGCTGGACTAGCGGGAATGAGCAGTTCTTC.

This clonotype was recorded a few times. The chain has TRBV20-1 and TRBJ1-6, with D perhaps TRBD1 (5 bases). Germline-derived CDR1 and CDR2 are DFQATT and SNEGSKA (reference sequence). With 0 bases removed from V and 7 bases from J, the gap between germline ends came to 16 bases. This CDR3 has 16 amino acids. CDR3: CSARDSSPGWNSPLHF. CDR3 DNA: TGCAGTGCTAGAGATTCTTCCCCAGGGTGGAATTCACCCCTCCACTTT.

This clonotype was counted between two and nine times. The rearrangement joins TRBV4-3 to TRBJ2-5; 7 nucleotides align to TRBD2. Germline values: CDR1 LGHNA, CDR2 YSLEER. The J segment lost 6 bases and the V segment lost 0 bases, leaving 10 bases of the junction unmatched. The CDR3 is 16 amino acids. CDR3 DNA sequence: TGCGCCAGCAGCCAAGAATGGGGAGGGAGGTTGAAGACCCAGTACTTC. Its protein product is CASSQEWGGRLKTQYF.

A few counts support this clonotype. The rearrangement joins TRBV10-3 to TRBJ2-3; a possible D gene is TRBD2 (6 bases). This CDR3 comprises 16 residues. Trimming left V 3 bases short and J 2 bases short, with 15 bases between. Germline V gene lookup returns CDR1 ENHRY and CDR2 SYGVKD. CDR3 in amino acids: CAISDPRDWDTDTQYF. The CDR3 coding sequence is TGTGCCATCAGTGACCCCCGGGACTGGGACACAGATACGCAGTATTTT.

This clonotype was counted at least ten times. The rearrangement links TRBV19 to TRBJ2-3, with no clear D. This CDR3 contains 13 residues. The V gene lost 4 bases and the J gene lost 6 bases, with 11 bases spanning the gap. CDR1 is LNHDA, CDR2 SQIVND, per germline (reference sequence). Here the CDR3 reads CASSTRGWDTQYF. The CDR3 DNA follows: TGTGCCAGTAGTACGCGAGGATGGGATACGCAGTATTTT.

This clonotype was seen ten or more times. This chain joins TRBV7-8 and TRBJ1-1; D gene unclear. Trimming stripped 6 bases from V and 1 base from J, with 15 bases between. The germline V gene encodes CDR1 SGHVS and CDR2 FQNEAQ. The CDR3 has 15 amino acids. The CDR3 nucleotides are TGTGCCAGCAGTTCTCAGAGTCGGAAGAACACTGAAGCTTTCTTT. It is translated as CASSSQSRKNTEAFF.

The table lists this clonotype with many counts. This chain uses TRBV15 with TRBJ2-2; D ambiguous. The CDR3 is 14 amino acids. V was clipped by 0 bases and J by 6 bases, with 8 bases between them. CDR1 and CDR2 (germline): LNHNV, YYDKDF (reference sequence). CDR3 bases: TGTGCCACCAGCAGAGATGCTTTGCCCGGGGAGCTGTTTTTT. It specifies CATSRDALPGELFF.

The J gene is TRBJ2-7, the V gene TRBV24-1; D is undetermined. V gave up 7 bases and J gave up 6 bases, with 15 bases separating them. Germline CDR1 is KGHDR and CDR2 is SFDVKD. The CDR3 length is 13 residues. The CDR3 nucleotides are TGTGCCACCAGGGGGTCCGAGGATGGCGAGCAGTACTTC. As protein: CATRGSEDGEQYF.

This sequence joins TRBV5-1 and TRBJ1-1, with unresolved D. CDR1 is SGHRS and CDR2 is YFSETQ in the germline V gene. V lost 0 bases and J 6 bases, leaving 9 bases between the germline ends. There are 13 residues in the CDR3. The CDR3 DNA reads as TGCGCCAGCAGCTTGGCCGGATTGCCTGAAGCTTTCTTT. Translation: CASSLAGLPEAFF.

The table lists this clonotype with many counts. The chain combines TRBV5-5 with TRBJ1-2; D gene unclear. This CDR3 is 14 amino acids long. Trimming left V 2 bases short and J 0 bases short, with 8 bases between. The germline CDR1 and CDR2 sequences are SGHKS and YYEKEE (reference sequence). The CDR3 spells CASSFTSSNYGYTF. For the CDR3, the DNA is TGTGCCAGCAGCTTTACATCGTCTAACTATGGCTACACCTTC. Drawing the rest from reference TRBV5-5 and TRBJ1-2, the complete variable domain is DAGVTQSPTHLIKTRGQQVTLRCSPISGHKSVSWYQQVLGQGPQFIFQYYEKEERGRGNFPDRFSARQFPNYSSELNVNALLLGDSALYLCASSFTSSNYGYTFGSGTRLTVV.

This clonotype was seen ten or more times. This chain joins TRBV29-1 and TRBJ1-5; possible D gene TRBD1, 6 bases. Germline assignment: CDR1 SQVTM and CDR2 ANQGSEA. With 7 bases removed from V and 2 bases from J, the gap between germline ends came to 15 bases. The CDR3 consists of 14 residues. The CDR3 loop is CSAVQGMGNQPQHF. The CDR3 nucleotides read TGCAGCGCCGTGCAGGGGATGGGCAATCAGCCCCAGCATTTT.

The gene calls are TRBV5-1 and TRBJ2-7; D perhaps matches TRBD2 (7 bases). Germline CDR1 and CDR2: SGHRS and YFSETQ. CDR3 size: 15 residues. V lost 0 bases to trimming and J lost 3 bases, with 13 bases between them. CDR3: CASSLDWGGSYEQYF. As DNA, the CDR3 is TGCGCCAGCAGCTTGGATTGGGGGGGCAGCTACGAGCAGTACTTC.

Only a few counts were recorded for this clonotype. The chain carries TRBV9 and TRBJ2-7; tentatively, D is TRBD2 (6 bases). The V end lost 3 bases, the J end lost 7 bases, and 17 bases lay between the germline ends. CDR1 and CDR2 (germline): SGDLS, YYNGEE. This CDR3 spans 14 amino acids. The CDR3 sequence is CASSAGTALGEQYF. DNA of the CDR3: TGTGCCAGCAGCGCCGGGACTGCCTTGGGAGAGCAGTACTTC.

This clonotype came up a few times. The chain combines TRBV4-1 with TRBJ2-7; the D gene is possibly TRBD2 (6 bases). The CDR3 sequence is 14 residues long. Per germline, CDR1 MGHRA and CDR2 YSYEKL. V was cut by 4 bases and J by 6 bases, with 16 bases left in between. CDR3 amino acids: CASSLGTDSAEQYF. The DNA of the CDR3 is TGCGCCAGCAGCCTTGGGACTGATTCGGCCGAGCAGTACTTC.

This clonotype has at least ten counts. This CDR3 reads CSVAGQGATLTEQYF. The CDR3 DNA sequence: TGCAGCGTTGCCGGCCAGGGGGCAACCCTCACCGAGCAGTACTTC. V is TRBV29-1 and J is TRBJ2-7, with 8 bases that match TRBD1. The germline V gene encodes CDR1 SQVTM and CDR2 ANQGSEA. There are 15 residues in the CDR3. V gave up 4 bases and J gave up 6 bases; unmatched junction bases: 14.

This clonotype came up many times. V gene TRBV9 combines with J gene TRBJ2-1, with 13 nucleotides matching TRBD2. Per germline, CDR1 SGDLS and CDR2 YYNGEE. After removal of 2 bases from V and 4 bases from J, the junction contained 9 bases not matched to a gene. The CDR3 is 18 amino acids. In nucleotides, the CDR3 is TGTGCCAGCAGCGTCGGACTCTTGGGACTAGCGGGGTACAATGAGCAGTTCTTC. This gives the protein CASSVGLLGLAGYNEQFF.

This rearrangement joins TRBV28 to TRBJ2-5, with D perhaps TRBD1 (5 bases). The V end lost 8 bases, the J end lost 10 bases, and 14 bases lay between the germline ends. Germline V gene data show CDR1 as MDHEN and CDR2 as SYDVKM. The CDR3 has 11 residues. The CDR3 here is CASGYLRDQYF. Here the CDR3 DNA reads TGTGCCAGCGGTTACCTCAGGGACCAGTACTTC.

This clonotype appeared a few times. The J gene is TRBJ2-1, the V gene TRBV11-2, with 11 bases matching TRBD2. This CDR3 contains 15 residues. Losses at the gene ends were 1 base for V and 7 bases for J; bases not matched to a gene: 3. Germline CDR1 is SGHAT and CDR2 is FQNNGV. The CDR3 nucleotides are TGTGCCAGCAGCTTAGCTAGCGGGAGGACGAATGAGCAGTTCTTC. It yields the protein CASSLASGRTNEQFF.

This clonotype was observed at least ten times. The rearrangement uses TRBV10-3 and TRBJ1-1; D is uncertain. Trimming cost V 7 bases and J 3 bases, with 15 bases left between them. The CDR3 consists of 14 residues. Germline CDR1 is ENHRY and CDR2 is SYGVKD. In DNA form, the CDR3 reads TGTGCCATCACCCAGTCCAATTTGGACACTGAAGCTTTCTTT. Translation gives CAITQSNLDTEAFF.